This T cell receptor (beta chain) was found in a study of PD-L1 blockade in urothelial cancer. Study details: Male patients with bladder-origin urothelial cancer numbered about 90% of the roughly 29. Analyses were performed on blood at 3 weeks after treatment start (the second dose) and at 6 weeks.

The CDR3 totals 16 residues. Germline-derived CDR1 and CDR2 are SGHAT and FQDESV (reference sequence). Between the trimmed V and J ends, which lost 0 bases and 5 bases, there was a span of 17 bases. Templates that were synthetic TCR analogs were spiked into each PCR. Measured with immunoSEQ multiplex PCR; TCRdb has only the in-frame clones, and not every one. The sample includes 70,000 to 85,000 clones, 90% of them seen just once. This sample's time point: pretreatment peripheral blood. The sequencing here drew on PBMCs, taken around atezolizumab (anti-PD-L1) treatment. The rearrangement uses TRBV11-1 and TRBJ2-7, with D possibly TRBD2 on 6 matching bases. This TCR was sampled from a man aged 65 to 79 with urothelial cancer. CDR3 in amino acids: CASSLASGGRFHEQYF. The CDR3 nucleotides read TGTGCCAGCAGCTTAGCGAGTGGGGGGAGGTTCCACGAGCAGTACTTC.